This entry lists 21 T cell receptor beta chains sequenced from one sample in a study of graft-versus-host responses after intestinal transplantation. Using immunoSEQ multiplex PCR, the repertoire was profiled, and TCRdb retains in-frame clones only, with some absent. This sample carries about 90,000 clones, 91% of them seen once, and the ten largest clones take 0.4% to 0.5%. The antigens of these receptors remain unknown. The material was unstimulated CD8+ T cells sorted from spleen or lymph node cells, obtained before intestinal transplant. Every receptor here comes from a human donor who received an intestinal transplant.

V gene TRBV30 combines with J gene TRBJ2-5; D may be TRBD1 (6 bases). V dropped 2 bases and J dropped 1 base, with 8 bases sitting between them. This CDR3 spans 13 amino acids. Per the germline V gene, CDR1 is GTSNPN and CDR2 is SVGIG (reference sequence). CDR3 loop: CAWSTDSQETQYF. DNA for the CDR3: TGTGCCTGGAGTACGGACAGCCAAGAGACCCAGTACTTC.

CDR3 bases: TGTGCCAGCAGCTTGACAGGGGGCTACAATGAGCAGTTCTTC. As protein: CASSLTGGYNEQFF. The chain uses TRBV5-6 and TRBJ2-1; 8 nucleotides line up with TRBD1. CDR3 size: 14 residues. From germline, CDR1 is SGHDT and CDR2 YYEEEE. V gave up 1 base and J gave up 3 bases; unmatched junction bases: 0.

The CDR3 nucleotides read TGTGCCAGCAGCTTAATGGCCCTAGTGGGACAGGGGATCAACTATGGCTACACCTTC. This gives the protein CASSLMALVGQGINYGYTF. This chain joins TRBV7-9 and TRBJ1-2, with TRBD1 matching over 10 bases. This CDR3 contains 19 residues. With 2 bases clipped from V and 2 bases from J, the junction kept 14 bases outside the gene matches. The germline V gene encodes CDR1 SEHNR and CDR2 FQNEAQ (reference sequence).

This clone occurred once. The CDR3 nucleotides read TGCGCCAGCAGCTTGGCCACGGGAGGTGGAACTGAAGCTTTCTTT. Protein sequence: CASSLATGGGTEAFF. V is TRBV5-1 and J is TRBJ1-1; D gene unclear. The CDR3 length is 15 residues. Trimming took 0 bases from V and 5 from J, leaving 14 bases between them. Germline-derived CDR1 and CDR2 are SGHRS and YFSETQ.

This chain links TRBV4-1 with TRBJ1-1; 7 nucleotides align to TRBD1. The CDR3 has 15 residues. V gave up 4 bases and J gave up 5 bases; unmatched junction bases: 10. Per the germline V gene, CDR1 is MGHRA and CDR2 is YSYEKL. CDR3 nucleotide sequence: TGCGCCAGCAGCCCCCGAGCCCTACAGGGGACTGAAGCTTTCTTT. Protein sequence: CASSPRALQGTEAFF.

The chain links TRBV21-1 to TRBJ2-5; the tabulated D call, TRBD1, remains unverified against the DNA. TRBV21-1 is a pseudogene segment. The CDR3 has 16 amino acids. CDR3 nucleotide sequence: TGTGCCAGCAGCAAGTCCACAGTGCAGAAAAAAGAGACCCAGTACTTC. This encodes CASSKSTVQKKETQYF.

The chain links TRBV27 to TRBJ1-2, with TRBD1 identical over 7 bases. Trimming at V came to 3 bases and at J to 3 bases, leaving 4 bases not matched to a gene. The CDR3 totals 14 residues. The V gene's germline CDR1 is MNHEY and CDR2 SMNVEV (reference sequence). The CDR3: CASSLSQGDYGYTF. In nucleotides, the CDR3 is TGTGCCAGCAGTTTGAGTCAGGGGGACTATGGCTACACCTTC.

CDR3 loop: CASSLQGANPHNQPQHF. The CDR3, as DNA: TGTGCCAGCAGCTTACAGGGGGCGAATCCCCATAATCAGCCCCAGCATTTT. The chain employs TRBV5-6 and TRBJ1-5; 9 bases are a match to TRBD1. Germline V gene sequence: CDR1 SGHDT, CDR2 YYEEEE. J lost 4 bases, V lost 2 bases, and 10 bases had no gene match. This CDR3 has 17 amino acids.

V and J are TRBV11-2 and TRBJ1-3, with D uncertain. The CDR3 extends over 14 amino acids. Trimming removed 5 bases at V and 0 bases at J, with 8 bases between. Germline V lookup: CDR1 SGHAT, CDR2 FQNNGV. The CDR3 is CASSPRSSGNTIYF. DNA for the CDR3: TGTGCCAGCAGCCCTCGGAGCTCTGGAAACACCATATATTTT.

The chain recombines TRBV19 with TRBJ1-1, with TRBD1 matching 8 bases. Trimming cost V 6 bases and J 0 bases; bases outside gene matches: 6. The germline gives CDR1 LNHDA, CDR2 SQIVND (reference sequence). This CDR3 has 15 amino acids. CDR3 in amino acids: CASSARTGLNTEAFF. In DNA, the CDR3 is TGTGCCAGTAGCGCTCGGACAGGGCTGAACACTGAAGCTTTCTTT. Full variable domain (rest looked up from reference TRBV19 and TRBJ1-1): DGGITQSPKYLFRKEGQNVTLSCEQNLNHDAMYWYRQDPGQGLRLIYYSQIVNDFQKGDIAEGYSVSREKKESFPLTVTSAQKNPTAFYLCASSARTGLNTEAFFGQGTRLTVV.

The V gene is TRBV6-5, the J gene TRBJ2-7; TRBD1 matches 8 bases. With 5 bases clipped from V and 1 base from J, the junction kept 4 bases outside the gene matches. There are 14 residues in the CDR3. Germline V gene data show CDR1 as MNHEY and CDR2 as SVGAGI. This CDR3 is CASSAGQASYEQYF. CDR3 DNA sequence: TGTGCCAGCAGTGCGGGACAGGCTTCCTACGAGCAGTACTTC.

This clone showed up just once. The chain is built from TRBV6-5 and TRBJ2-1; 7 bases are shared with TRBD2. Germline trimming cut 2 bases from V and 9 bases from J; bases unmatched to any gene: 7. Germline V gene lookup returns CDR1 MNHEY and CDR2 SVGAGI. CDR3 length: 14 amino acids. The CDR3 spells CASSYERGGGEQFF. The CDR3 nucleotides read TGTGCCAGCAGTTACGAGCGCGGGGGTGGTGAGCAGTTCTTC.

The chain couples TRBV27 to TRBJ2-7; weak D call: TRBD1 (6 bases). Germline V gene data show CDR1 as MNHEY and CDR2 as SMNVEV (reference sequence). This CDR3 spans 13 amino acids. Trimming left V 4 bases short and J 6 bases short, with 13 bases between. In DNA, the CDR3 is TGTGCCAGCAGTTATACAGGGCTTGGCGAGCAGTACTTC. Protein product: CASSYTGLGEQYF.

CDR3 DNA: TGTGCCAGCAGCCAAGGAGCGGGCGAACTGTTTTTT. Residues: CASSQGAGELFF. The chain has TRBV14 and TRBJ1-4, with no clear D. CDR1 is SGHDN and CDR2 is FVKESK in the germline V gene. The CDR3 runs 12 residues. V lost 1 base, J lost 12 bases, and 9 bases lay in between.

This clone was recorded once. The J gene is TRBJ1-5, the V gene TRBV7-8; the match to TRBD1 covers 10 bases. Germline values: CDR1 SGHVS, CDR2 FQNEAQ. The CDR3 runs to 15 residues. V was pared by 5 bases and J by 6 bases, with 7 bases of the junction left unmatched. The CDR3 reads CASSPEGQGIQPQHF. The CDR3 region has the DNA TGTGCCAGCAGCCCCGAGGGACAGGGGATTCAGCCCCAGCATTTT. Filled out from reference TRBV7-8 and TRBJ1-5, the complete variable domain reads GAGVSQSPRYKVAKRGQDVALRCDPISGHVSLFWYQQALGQGPEFLTYFQNEAQLDKSGLPSDRFFAERPEGSVSTLKIQRTQQEDSAVYLCASSPEGQGIQPQHFGDGTRLSIL.

The chain couples TRBV9 to TRBJ2-7; maybe TRBD2 (5 bases). This CDR3 is 15 amino acids long. The V and J ends lost 4 bases and 4 bases respectively, with 18 bases between them. From germline, CDR1 is SGDLS and CDR2 YYNGEE. CDR3 bases: TGTGCCAGCAGCATTAAGGACGGAGGCTTTTACGAGCAGTACTTC. Protein: CASSIKDGGFYEQYF.

J is TRBJ1-5 and V is TRBV7-3; the D is unclear. V was cut by 1 base and J by 3 bases, with 13 bases left in between. Germline loops: CDR1 SGHTA, CDR2 FQGTGA. The CDR3 runs to 16 residues. This CDR3 is CASSLRKRGVNQPQHF. Written as DNA, the CDR3 is TGTGCCAGCAGCTTAAGGAAGAGAGGCGTCAATCAGCCCCAGCATTTT.

The chain couples TRBV4-1 to TRBJ2-7; perhaps TRBD2 as D (6 bases). Germline V gene sequence: CDR1 MGHRA, CDR2 YSYEKL. V gave up 0 bases and J gave up 0 bases, with 12 bases separating them. The CDR3 is 16 amino acids. CDR3 sequence (DNA): TGCGCCAGCAGCCAAGAAGTAGCGGCTAGCTCCTACGAGCAGTACTTC. Encoded protein: CASSQEVAASSYEQYF.

This chain uses TRBV7-2 with TRBJ1-5, with a weak D call TRBD1 (5 bases). The CDR3 runs to 16 residues. Trimming stripped 1 base from V and 5 bases from J, with 15 bases between. The germline V gene has CDR1 SGHTA and CDR2 FQGNSA. CDR3 protein: CASSLVLQGIDQPQHF. CDR3 in DNA: TGTGCCAGCAGCTTAGTTTTGCAGGGAATAGATCAGCCCCAGCATTTT.

This clone was counted once. The chain carries TRBV2 and TRBJ2-2; D ambiguous. CDR1 and CDR2 (germline): SNHLY, FYNNEI. CDR3 length equals 10 residues. V lost 10 bases, J lost 6 bases, and 6 bases lay in between. In nucleotides, the CDR3 is TGTGCCATACTTTCCGGGGAGCTGTTTTTT. The encoded protein is CAILSGELFF.

The gene calls are TRBV11-2 and TRBJ2-2; 7 nucleotides align to TRBD2. The V gene end was trimmed by 6 bases and the J gene end by 7 bases; junction bases not matched to a gene: 2. The germline V gene has CDR1 SGHAT and CDR2 FQNNGV. The CDR3 covers 12 residues. The CDR3 reads CASRGGNGELFF. For the CDR3, the DNA is TGTGCCAGCAGGGGGGGGAACGGGGAGCTGTTTTTT.